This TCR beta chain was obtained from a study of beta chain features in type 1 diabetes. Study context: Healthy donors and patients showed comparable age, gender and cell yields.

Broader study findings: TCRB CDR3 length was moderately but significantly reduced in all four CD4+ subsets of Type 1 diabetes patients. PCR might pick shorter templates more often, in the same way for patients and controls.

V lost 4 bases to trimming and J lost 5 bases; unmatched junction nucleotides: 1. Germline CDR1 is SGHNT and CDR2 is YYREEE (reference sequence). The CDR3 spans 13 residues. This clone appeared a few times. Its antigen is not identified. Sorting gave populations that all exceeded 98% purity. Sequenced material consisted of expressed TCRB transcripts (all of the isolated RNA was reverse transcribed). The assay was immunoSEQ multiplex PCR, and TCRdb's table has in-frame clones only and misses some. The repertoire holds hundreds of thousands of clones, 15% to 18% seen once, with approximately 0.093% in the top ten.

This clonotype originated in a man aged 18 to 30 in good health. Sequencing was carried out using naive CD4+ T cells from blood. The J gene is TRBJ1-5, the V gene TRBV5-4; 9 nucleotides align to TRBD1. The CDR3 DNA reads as TGTGCCAGCAGCAGACAGGGGGATCAGCCCCAGCATTTT. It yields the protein CASSRQGDQPQHF. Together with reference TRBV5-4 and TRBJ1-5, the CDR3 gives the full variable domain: ETGVTQSPTHLIKTRGQQVTLRCSSQSGHNTVSWYQQALGQGPQFIFQYYREEENGRGNFPPRFSGLQFPNYSSELNVNALELDDSALYLCASSRQGDQPQHFGDGTRLSIL.